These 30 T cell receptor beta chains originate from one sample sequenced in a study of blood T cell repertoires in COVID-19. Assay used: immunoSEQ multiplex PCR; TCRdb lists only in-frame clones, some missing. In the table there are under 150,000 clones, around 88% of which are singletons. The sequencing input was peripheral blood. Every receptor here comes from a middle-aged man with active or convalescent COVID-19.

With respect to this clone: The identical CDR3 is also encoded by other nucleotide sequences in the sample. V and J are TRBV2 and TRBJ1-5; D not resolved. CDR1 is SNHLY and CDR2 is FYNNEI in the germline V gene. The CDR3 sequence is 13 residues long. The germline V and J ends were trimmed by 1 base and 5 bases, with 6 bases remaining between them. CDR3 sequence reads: CASSEGRYQPQHF. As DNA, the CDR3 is TGTGCCAGCAGTGAAGGGCGGTATCAGCCCCAGCATTTT.

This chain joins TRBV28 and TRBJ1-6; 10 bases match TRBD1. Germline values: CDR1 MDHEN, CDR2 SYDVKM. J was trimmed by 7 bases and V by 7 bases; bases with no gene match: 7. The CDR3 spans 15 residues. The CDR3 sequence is CASTERGQGNSPLHF. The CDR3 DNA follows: TGTGCCAGCACCGAAAGGGGACAGGGGAATTCACCCCTCCACTTT.

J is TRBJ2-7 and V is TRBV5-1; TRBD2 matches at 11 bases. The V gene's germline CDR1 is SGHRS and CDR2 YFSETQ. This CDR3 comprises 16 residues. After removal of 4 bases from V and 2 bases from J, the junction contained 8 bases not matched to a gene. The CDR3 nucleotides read TGCGCCAGCAGCGCCCAACTAGCGGGGGCCCCCTACGAGCAGTACTTC. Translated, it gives CASSAQLAGAPYEQYF.

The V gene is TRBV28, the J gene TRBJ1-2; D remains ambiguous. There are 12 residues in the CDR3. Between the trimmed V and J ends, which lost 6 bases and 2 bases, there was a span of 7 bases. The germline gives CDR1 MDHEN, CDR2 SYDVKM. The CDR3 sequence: CASSQNNYGYTF. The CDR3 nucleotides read TGTGCCAGCAGCCAGAACAACTATGGCTACACCTTC.

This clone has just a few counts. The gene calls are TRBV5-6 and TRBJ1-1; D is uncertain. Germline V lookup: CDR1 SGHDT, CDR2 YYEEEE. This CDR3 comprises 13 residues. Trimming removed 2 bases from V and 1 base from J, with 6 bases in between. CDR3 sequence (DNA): TGTGCCAGCAGCTTTACACGGAACACTGAAGCTTTCTTT. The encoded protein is CASSFTRNTEAFF.

CDR3 region: CASSLAEGNTGELFF. In DNA, the CDR3 is TGCGCCAGCAGCTTGGCCGAGGGGAACACCGGGGAGCTGTTTTTT. The chain joins TRBV5-1 to TRBJ2-2, with D perhaps matching TRBD2 (5 bases). Germline-derived CDR1 and CDR2 are SGHRS and YFSETQ. The CDR3 runs 15 residues. The germline V and J ends were trimmed by 0 bases and 1 base, with 7 bases remaining between them.

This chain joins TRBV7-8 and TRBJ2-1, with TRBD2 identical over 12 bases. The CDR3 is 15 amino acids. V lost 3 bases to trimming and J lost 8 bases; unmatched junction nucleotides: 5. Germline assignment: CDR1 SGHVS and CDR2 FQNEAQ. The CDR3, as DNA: TGTGCCAGCAGCTTCCGACTAGCGGGGGACCATGAGCAGTTCTTC. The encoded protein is CASSFRLAGDHEQFF.

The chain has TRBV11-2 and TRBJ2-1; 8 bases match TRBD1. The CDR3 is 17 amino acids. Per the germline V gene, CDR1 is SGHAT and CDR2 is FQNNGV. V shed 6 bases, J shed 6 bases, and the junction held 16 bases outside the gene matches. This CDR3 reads CASSQPISGTGTNEQFF. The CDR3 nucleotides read TGTGCCAGCAGTCAGCCAATATCCGGGACAGGTACCAATGAGCAGTTCTTC.

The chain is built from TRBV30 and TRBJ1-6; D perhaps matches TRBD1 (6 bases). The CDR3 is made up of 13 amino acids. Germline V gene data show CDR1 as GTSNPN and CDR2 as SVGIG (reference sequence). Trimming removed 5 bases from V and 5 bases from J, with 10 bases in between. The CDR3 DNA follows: TGTGCCTGGCTACAGGGTAATAATTCACCCCTCCACTTT. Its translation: CAWLQGNNSPLHF. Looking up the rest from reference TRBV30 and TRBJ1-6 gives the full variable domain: SQTIHQWPATLVQPVGSPLSLECTVEGTSNPNLYWYRQAAGRGLQLLFYSVGIGQISSEVPQNLSASRPQDRQFILSSKKLLLSDSGFYLCAWLQGNNSPLHFGNGTRLTVT.

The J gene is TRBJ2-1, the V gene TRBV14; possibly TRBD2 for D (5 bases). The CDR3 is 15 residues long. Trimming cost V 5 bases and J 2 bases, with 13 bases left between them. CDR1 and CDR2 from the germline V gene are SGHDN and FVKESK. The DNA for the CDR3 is TGTGCCAGCAGCGATATAGCGTTTGCCTACAATGAGCAGTTCTTC. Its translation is CASSDIAFAYNEQFF.

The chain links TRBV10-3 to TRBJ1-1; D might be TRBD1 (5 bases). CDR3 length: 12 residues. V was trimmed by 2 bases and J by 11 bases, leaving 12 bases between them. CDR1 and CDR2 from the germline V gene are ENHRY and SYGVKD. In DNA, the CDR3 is TGTGCCATCAGTGAGGTGCAGGGCCTCGCTTTCTTT. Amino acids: CAISEVQGLAFF.

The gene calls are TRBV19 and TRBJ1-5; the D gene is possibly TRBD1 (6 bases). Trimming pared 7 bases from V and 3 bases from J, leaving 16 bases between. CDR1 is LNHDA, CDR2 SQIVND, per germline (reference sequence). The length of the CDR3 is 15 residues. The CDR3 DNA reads TGTGCCAGTACGATAATGGCGGGGGCCAATCAGCCCCAGCATTTT. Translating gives CASTIMAGANQPQHF.

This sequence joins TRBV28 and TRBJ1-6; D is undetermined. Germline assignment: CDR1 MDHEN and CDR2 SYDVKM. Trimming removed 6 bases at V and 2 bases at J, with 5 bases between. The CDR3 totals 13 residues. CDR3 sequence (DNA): TGTGCCAGCAGAGACACCTATAATTCACCCCTCCACTTT. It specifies CASRDTYNSPLHF.

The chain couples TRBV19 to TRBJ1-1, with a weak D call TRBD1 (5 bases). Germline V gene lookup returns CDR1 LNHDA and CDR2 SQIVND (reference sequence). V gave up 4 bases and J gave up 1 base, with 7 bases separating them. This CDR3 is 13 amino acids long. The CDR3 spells CASSRQGNTEAFF. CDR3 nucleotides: TGTGCCAGTAGTAGGCAGGGGAACACTGAAGCTTTCTTT.

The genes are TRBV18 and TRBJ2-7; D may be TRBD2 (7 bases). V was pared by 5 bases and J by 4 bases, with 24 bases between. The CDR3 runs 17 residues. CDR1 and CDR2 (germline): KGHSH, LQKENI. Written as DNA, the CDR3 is TGTGCCAGCTCATCGGATCTAGCGGAAAAAGGGACATACGAGCAGTACTTC. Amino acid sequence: CASSSDLAEKGTYEQYF.

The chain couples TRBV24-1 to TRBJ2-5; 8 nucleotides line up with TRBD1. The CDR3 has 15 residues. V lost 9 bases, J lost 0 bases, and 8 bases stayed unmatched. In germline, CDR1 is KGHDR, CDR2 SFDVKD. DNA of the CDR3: TGTGCCACCGGAGACACAGGGGGTCACCAAGAGACCCAGTACTTC. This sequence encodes CATGDTGGHQETQYF.

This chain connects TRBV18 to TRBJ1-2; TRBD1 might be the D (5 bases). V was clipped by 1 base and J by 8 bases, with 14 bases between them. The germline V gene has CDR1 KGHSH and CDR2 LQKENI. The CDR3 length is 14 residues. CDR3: CASSPLGPLRGYTF. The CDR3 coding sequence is TGTGCCAGCTCACCACTGGGGCCCTTAAGAGGCTACACCTTC.

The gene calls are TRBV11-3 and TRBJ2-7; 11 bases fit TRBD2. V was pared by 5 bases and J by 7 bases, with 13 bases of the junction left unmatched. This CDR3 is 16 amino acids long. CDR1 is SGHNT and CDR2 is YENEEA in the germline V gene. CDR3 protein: CASSLRSSGGRGEQYF. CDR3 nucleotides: TGTGCCAGCAGCCTACGATCTAGCGGGGGGAGGGGTGAGCAGTACTTC.

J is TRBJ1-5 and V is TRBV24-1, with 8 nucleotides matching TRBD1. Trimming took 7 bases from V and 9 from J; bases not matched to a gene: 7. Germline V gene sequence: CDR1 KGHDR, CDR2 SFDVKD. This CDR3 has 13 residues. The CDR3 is CATSAGQVGPQHF. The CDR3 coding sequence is TGTGCCACCAGCGCGGGACAGGTGGGGCCCCAGCATTTT.

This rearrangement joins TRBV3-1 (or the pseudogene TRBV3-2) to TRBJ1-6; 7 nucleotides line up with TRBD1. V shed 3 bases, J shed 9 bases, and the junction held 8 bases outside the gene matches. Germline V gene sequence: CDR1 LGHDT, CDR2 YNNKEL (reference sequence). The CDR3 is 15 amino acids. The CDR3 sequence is CASSQGQMGRSPLHF. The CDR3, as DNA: TGTGCCAGCAGCCAGGGACAGATGGGACGTTCACCCCTCCACTTT.

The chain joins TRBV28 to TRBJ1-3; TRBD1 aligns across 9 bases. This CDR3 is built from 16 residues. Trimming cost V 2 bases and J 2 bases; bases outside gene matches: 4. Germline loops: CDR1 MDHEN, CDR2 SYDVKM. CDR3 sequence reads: CASSLSGTGTGNTIYF. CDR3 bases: TGTGCCAGCAGTTTAAGCGGGACAGGGACTGGAAACACCATATATTTT.

This chain's CDR3 is CASSLSGGSSETQYF. DNA for the CDR3: TGTGCCAGCAGCTTGTCAGGGGGTAGTTCGGAGACCCAGTACTTC. The J gene is TRBJ2-5, the V gene TRBV5-6; 7 bases are shared with TRBD1. Germline V gene data show CDR1 as SGHDT and CDR2 as YYEEEE. J lost 5 bases, V lost 1 base, and 8 bases had no gene match. The CDR3 is made up of 15 amino acids.

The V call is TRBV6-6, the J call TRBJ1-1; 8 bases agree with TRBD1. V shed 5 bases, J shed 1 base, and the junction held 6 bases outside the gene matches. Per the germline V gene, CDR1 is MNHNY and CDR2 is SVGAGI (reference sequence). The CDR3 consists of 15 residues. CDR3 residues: CASSRGTGKNTEAFF. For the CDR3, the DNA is TGTGCCAGCAGTCGAGGGACAGGAAAGAACACTGAAGCTTTCTTT.

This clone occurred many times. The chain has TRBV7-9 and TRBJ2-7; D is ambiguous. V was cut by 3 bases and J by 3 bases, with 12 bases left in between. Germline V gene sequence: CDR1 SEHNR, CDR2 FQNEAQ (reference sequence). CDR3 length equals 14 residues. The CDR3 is CASSLATPFYEQYF. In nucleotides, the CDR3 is TGTGCCAGCAGCTTGGCGACTCCTTTCTACGAGCAGTACTTC.

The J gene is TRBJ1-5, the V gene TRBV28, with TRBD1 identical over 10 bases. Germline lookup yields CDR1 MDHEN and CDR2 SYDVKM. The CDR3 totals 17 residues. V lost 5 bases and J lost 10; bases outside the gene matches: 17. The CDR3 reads CASSEGVGDRGVHPQHF. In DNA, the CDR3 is TGTGCCAGCAGTGAGGGGGTGGGGGACAGGGGAGTCCATCCCCAGCATTTT.

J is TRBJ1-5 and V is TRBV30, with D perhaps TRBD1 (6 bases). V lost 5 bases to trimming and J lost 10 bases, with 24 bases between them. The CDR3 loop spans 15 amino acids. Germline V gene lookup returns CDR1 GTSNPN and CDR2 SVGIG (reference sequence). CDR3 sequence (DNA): TGTGCCTGGGGGGACAAGCAAGCTGGGAATCTTCCCCAGCATTTT. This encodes CAWGDKQAGNLPQHF.

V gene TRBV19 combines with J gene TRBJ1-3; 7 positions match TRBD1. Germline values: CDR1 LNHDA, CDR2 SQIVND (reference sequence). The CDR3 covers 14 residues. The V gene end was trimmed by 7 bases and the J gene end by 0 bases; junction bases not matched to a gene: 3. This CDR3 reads CASTGQLSGNTIYF. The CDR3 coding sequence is TGTGCCAGTACGGGACAGCTCTCTGGAAACACCATATATTTT.

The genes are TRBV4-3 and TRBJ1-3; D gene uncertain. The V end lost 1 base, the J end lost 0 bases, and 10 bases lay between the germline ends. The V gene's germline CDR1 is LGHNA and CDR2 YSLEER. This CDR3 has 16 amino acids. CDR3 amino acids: CASSQVPVNSGNTIYF. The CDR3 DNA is TGCGCCAGCAGCCAAGTACCAGTAAACTCTGGAAACACCATATATTTT.

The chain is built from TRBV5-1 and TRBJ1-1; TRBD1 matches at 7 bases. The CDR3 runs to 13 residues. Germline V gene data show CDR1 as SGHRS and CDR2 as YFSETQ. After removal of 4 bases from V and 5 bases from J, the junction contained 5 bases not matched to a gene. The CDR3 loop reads CASSAVQGTEAFF. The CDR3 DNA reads TGCGCCAGCAGCGCGGTACAGGGGACTGAAGCTTTCTTT.

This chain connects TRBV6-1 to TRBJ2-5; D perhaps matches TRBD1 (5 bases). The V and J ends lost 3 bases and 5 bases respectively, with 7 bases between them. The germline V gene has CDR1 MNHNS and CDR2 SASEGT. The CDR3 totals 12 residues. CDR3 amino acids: CASSDRVETQYF. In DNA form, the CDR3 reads TGTGCCAGCAGTGACAGGGTCGAGACCCAGTACTTC.